These 21 T cell receptor beta chains came from one sample sequenced in a study of cytomegalovirus exposure and HLA in healthy donors. The PCR had 60 Vbeta and 13 Jbeta primers. TCRdb's table, derived via immunoSEQ multiplex PCR, lists solely in-frame clones and lacks some. The repertoire holds around 100,000 clones, with around 81% as singletons. What was sequenced was PBMCs. The receptors were gathered from a man aged 35 to 55 in good health and CMV-seropositive.

The gene calls are TRBV2 and TRBJ2-1; D is ambiguous. CDR1 is SNHLY and CDR2 is FYNNEI in the germline V gene. The CDR3 covers 14 residues. V lost 8 bases to trimming and J lost 5 bases, with 16 bases between them. CDR3 in amino acids: CASPNPPLNNEQFF. In DNA form, the CDR3 reads TGTGCCAGCCCTAACCCACCCCTAAACAATGAGCAGTTCTTC.

The chain combines TRBV10-3 with TRBJ2-5, with 7 bases that match TRBD2. The CDR3 is 17 amino acids. Germline V gives CDR1 ENHRY, CDR2 SYGVKD. V lost 4 bases to trimming and J lost 1 base; unmatched junction nucleotides: 12. The CDR3 here is CAISAQVGGHTQETQYF. For the CDR3, the DNA is TGTGCCATCAGTGCCCAAGTGGGAGGGCACACCCAAGAGACCCAGTACTTC.

The chain has TRBV10-3 and TRBJ1-5; possible D gene TRBD1, 5 bases. The CDR3 extends over 15 amino acids. The germline V and J ends were trimmed by 0 bases and 5 bases, with 11 bases remaining between them. The V gene's germline CDR1 is ENHRY and CDR2 SYGVKD. The CDR3 protein is CAISESRQNYQPQHF. The CDR3 DNA reads TGTGCCATCAGTGAGTCCCGACAGAACTATCAGCCCCAGCATTTT.

The genes are TRBV7-9 and TRBJ2-1, with D maybe TRBD2 (6 bases). V lost 7 bases and J 10 bases, leaving 23 bases between the germline ends. Germline CDR1 and CDR2: SEHNR and FQNEAQ (reference sequence). The CDR3 loop spans 15 amino acids. The CDR3 region is CASTPDGGTLGEQFF. DNA for the CDR3: TGTGCCAGCACCCCCGATGGGGGGACCCTTGGGGAGCAGTTCTTC.

This sequence joins TRBV18 and TRBJ1-5; tentatively, D is TRBD1 (5 bases). This CDR3 region has 13 residues. The V and J ends lost 6 bases and 4 bases respectively, with 10 bases between them. Germline lookup yields CDR1 KGHSH and CDR2 LQKENI. As DNA, the CDR3 is TGTGCCAGCTCCCTCCAGGGAAATCAGCCCCAGCATTTT. Translating it yields CASSLQGNQPQHF. Together with reference TRBV18 and TRBJ1-5, the CDR3 gives the full variable domain: NAGVMQNPRHLVRRRGQEARLRCSPMKGHSHVYWYRQLPEEGLKFMVYLQKENIIDESGMPKERFSAEFPKEGPSILRIQQVVRGDSAAYFCASSLQGNQPQHFGDGTRLSIL.

This sequence joins TRBV14 and TRBJ2-3, with 14 bases identical to TRBD2. J was trimmed by 3 bases and V by 0 bases; bases with no gene match: 11. The CDR3 runs 20 residues. The germline gives CDR1 SGHDN, CDR2 FVKESK. Here the CDR3 reads CASSQEGTSGRTWGTDTQYF. CDR3 sequence (DNA): TGTGCCAGCAGCCAAGAAGGGACTAGCGGGAGAACCTGGGGAACAGATACGCAGTATTTT.

V is TRBV27 and J is TRBJ2-1; TRBD1 is a possible D gene (6 bases). V was clipped by 3 bases and J by 10 bases, with 7 bases between them. Per the germline V gene, CDR1 is MNHEY and CDR2 is SMNVEV (reference sequence). The CDR3 contains 11 residues. CDR3 region: CASSFRGEQFF. CDR3 DNA sequence: TGTGCCAGCAGTTTTAGGGGGGAGCAGTTCTTC.

V is TRBV5-4 and J is TRBJ2-7, with 7 bases lining up with TRBD1. This CDR3 contains 15 residues. The J segment lost 2 bases and the V segment lost 4 bases, leaving 9 bases of the junction unmatched. CDR1 is SGHNT and CDR2 is YYREEE in the germline V gene (reference sequence). In DNA form, the CDR3 reads TGTGCCAGCAGCCCGGTTGGGGGACAGACCTACGAGCAGTACTTC. Translation gives CASSPVGGQTYEQYF.

V gene TRBV7-8 combines with J gene TRBJ1-1; D remains ambiguous. In germline, CDR1 is SGHVS, CDR2 FQNEAQ. There are 13 residues in the CDR3. Trimming took 4 bases from V and 2 from J, leaving 8 bases between them. The CDR3 DNA reads as TGTGCCAGCAGCTATTACGGTAACACTGAAGCTTTCTTT. It yields the protein CASSYYGNTEAFF.

With respect to this clone: Compared with germline, one end of the junction differs, possibly owing to a read error. V usage is TRBV15 and J usage is TRBJ2-1; 9 positions agree with TRBD1. This CDR3 region has 16 residues. CDR1 and CDR2 from the germline V gene are LNHNV and YYDKDF (reference sequence). CDR3 bases: TGTACCACCAGCAGAGGACAAGACAGGGGGAGATCTGAGCAGTTCTTC. Its translation: CTTSRGQDRGRSEQFF.

The chain links TRBV5-1 to TRBJ1-6; D gene ambiguous. Germline V gene lookup returns CDR1 SGHRS and CDR2 YFSETQ. The CDR3 sequence is 14 residues long. V lost 5 bases and J lost 5, with 11 bases in between. DNA for the CDR3: TGCGCCAGCAGGTTGACGGGGAATAATTCACCCCTCCACTTT. Translating gives CASRLTGNNSPLHF.

This rearrangement joins TRBV11-2 to TRBJ1-6, with a tentative D call TRBD1 (6 bases). Trimming pared 1 base from V and 13 bases from J, leaving 11 bases between. The CDR3 has 13 residues. CDR1 and CDR2 from the germline V gene are SGHAT and FQNNGV. The CDR3 loop reads CASSLGGQGPLHF. CDR3 sequence (DNA): TGTGCCAGCAGCTTAGGGGGGCAGGGGCCCCTCCACTTT.

The CDR3 protein is CASSLDLPGFRQPQHF. CDR3 sequence (DNA): TGTGCCAGCAGCTTAGATCTGCCAGGGTTTCGACAGCCCCAGCATTTT. This rearrangement joins TRBV7-8 to TRBJ1-5; perhaps TRBD1 as D (5 bases). The V end lost 1 base, the J end lost 7 bases, and 17 bases lay between the germline ends. The CDR3 totals 16 residues. The germline V gene has CDR1 SGHVS and CDR2 FQNEAQ. The whole variable domain, filled in from reference TRBV7-8 and TRBJ1-5, reads GAGVSQSPRYKVAKRGQDVALRCDPISGHVSLFWYQQALGQGPEFLTYFQNEAQLDKSGLPSDRFFAERPEGSVSTLKIQRTQQEDSAVYLCASSLDLPGFRQPQHFGDGTRLSIL.

There are a few counts of this clone. The chain joins TRBV7-9 to TRBJ2-5; D might be TRBD2 (6 bases). From germline, CDR1 is SEHNR and CDR2 FQNEAQ (reference sequence). V gave up 1 base and J gave up 5 bases, with 11 bases separating them. The CDR3 extends over 14 amino acids. CDR3 DNA: TGTGCCAGCAGCTTAGTGGCAGGGAGGGAGACCCAGTACTTC. It translates to CASSLVAGRETQYF.

This clone is termed medium-sized. This chain uses TRBV10-1 with TRBJ1-1, with TRBD1 as a possible D gene (5 bases). The CDR3 loop spans 14 amino acids. V was cut by 4 bases and J by 1 base, with 10 bases left in between. Looked up from germline, CDR1 is WNHNN and CDR2 is SYGVQD (reference sequence). CDR3 nucleotide sequence: TGCGCCAGCAGTGTAGGGGCAGGGAACACTGAAGCTTTCTTT. Translation: CASSVGAGNTEAFF.

CDR3 nucleotides: TGCGCCAGCAGTGGAACCTACGCGGGAGGCTATGGCTACACCTTC. The encoded protein is CASSGTYAGGYGYTF. The rearrangement joins TRBV10-2 to TRBJ1-2, with no clear D. Germline values: CDR1 WSHSY, CDR2 SAAADI. V was cut by 4 bases and J by 4 bases, with 16 bases left in between. CDR3 length: 15 residues.

The rearrangement joins TRBV14 to TRBJ2-2; possibly TRBD1 for D (5 bases). The germline gives CDR1 SGHDN, CDR2 FVKESK. The CDR3 has 16 amino acids. With 0 bases removed from V and 6 bases from J, the gap between germline ends came to 14 bases. The CDR3 DNA reads as TGTGCCAGCAGCCAAGAAGTCAGGGCTAAGTCCGGGGAGCTGTTTTTT. Translating it yields CASSQEVRAKSGELFF. Based on the CDR3 plus reference TRBV14 and TRBJ2-2, the full variable domain is EAGVTQFPSHSVIEKGQTVTLRCDPISGHDNLYWYRRVMGKEIKFLLHFVKESKQDESGMPNNRFLAERTGGTYSTLKVQPAELEDSGVYFCASSQEVRAKSGELFFGEGSRLTVL.

CDR3 bases: TGTGCCAGCAGCTGGGACAGGGGACAGCCCCAGCATTTT. Protein: CASSWDRGQPQHF. The chain employs TRBV7-2 and TRBJ1-5, with 10 positions matching TRBD1. The CDR3 is 13 amino acids. V trimming: 4 bases; J trimming: 7 bases; junction bases outside the gene matches: 1. Germline values: CDR1 SGHTA, CDR2 FQGNSA.

The V gene is TRBV7-8, the J gene TRBJ2-5; no reliable D call. The V end lost 5 bases, the J end lost 5 bases, and 6 bases lay between the germline ends. This CDR3 comprises 11 residues. Germline-derived CDR1 and CDR2 are SGHVS and FQNEAQ. Here the CDR3 DNA reads TGTGCCAGCAGCCCGTTGGAGACCCAGTACTTC. Translating gives CASSPLETQYF.

The chain is built from TRBV5-6 and TRBJ1-2; 7 nucleotides match TRBD1. CDR3 length: 17 amino acids. From germline, CDR1 is SGHDT and CDR2 YYEEEE. With 4 bases clipped from V and 4 bases from J, the junction kept 16 bases outside the gene matches. Written as DNA, the CDR3 is TGTGCCAGCAGCATCCGACAGGGACAACTCGGGGGCTATGGCTACACCTTC. This gives the protein CASSIRQGQLGGYGYTF.

V is TRBV7-3 and J is TRBJ1-3; 9 positions match TRBD1. Germline CDR1 is SGHTA and CDR2 is FQGTGA. CDR3 length equals 17 residues. The V segment lost 6 bases and the J segment 0 bases; nucleotides outside the gene matches: 9. The CDR3, as DNA: TGTGCCAGCAGAGGGGGTCGGGACAGGGTCTCTGGAAACACCATATATTTT. Encoded protein: CASRGGRDRVSGNTIYF. The full variable domain, with the rest looked up from reference TRBV7-3 and TRBJ1-3, is GAGVSQTPSNKVTEKGKYVELRCDPISGHTALYWYRQSLGQGPEFLIYFQGTGAADDSGLPNDRFFAVRPEGSVSTLKIQRTERGDSAVYLCASRGGRDRVSGNTIYFGEGSWLTVV.